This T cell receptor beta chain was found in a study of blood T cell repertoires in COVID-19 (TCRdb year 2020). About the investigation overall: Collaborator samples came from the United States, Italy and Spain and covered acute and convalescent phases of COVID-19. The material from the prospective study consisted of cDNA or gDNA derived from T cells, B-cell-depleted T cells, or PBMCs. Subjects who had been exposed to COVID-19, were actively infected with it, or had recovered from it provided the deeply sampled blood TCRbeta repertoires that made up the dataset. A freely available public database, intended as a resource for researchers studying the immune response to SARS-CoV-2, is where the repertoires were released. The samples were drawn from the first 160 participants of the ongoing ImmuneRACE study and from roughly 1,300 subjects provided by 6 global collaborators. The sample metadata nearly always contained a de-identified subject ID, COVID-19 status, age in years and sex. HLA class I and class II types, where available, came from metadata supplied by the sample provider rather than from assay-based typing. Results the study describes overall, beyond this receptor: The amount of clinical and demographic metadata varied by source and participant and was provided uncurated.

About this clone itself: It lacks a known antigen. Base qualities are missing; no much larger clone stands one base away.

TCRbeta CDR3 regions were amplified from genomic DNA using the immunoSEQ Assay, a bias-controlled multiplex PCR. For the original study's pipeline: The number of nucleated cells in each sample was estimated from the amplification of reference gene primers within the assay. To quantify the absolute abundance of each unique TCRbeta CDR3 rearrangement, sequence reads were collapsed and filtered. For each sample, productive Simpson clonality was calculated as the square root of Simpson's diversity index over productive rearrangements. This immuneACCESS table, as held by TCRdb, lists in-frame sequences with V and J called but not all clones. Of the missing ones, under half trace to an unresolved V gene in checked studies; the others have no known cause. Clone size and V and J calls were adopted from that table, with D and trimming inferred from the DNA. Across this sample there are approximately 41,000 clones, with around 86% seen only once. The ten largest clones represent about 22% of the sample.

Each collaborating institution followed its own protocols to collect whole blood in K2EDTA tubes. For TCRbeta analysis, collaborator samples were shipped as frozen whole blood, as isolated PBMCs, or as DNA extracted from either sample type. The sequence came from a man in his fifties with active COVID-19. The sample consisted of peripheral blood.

The nucleotide sequence reads TGCGCCAGCAGCCAGATACAGGGCAGCTCCTATAATTCACCCCTCCACTTT. Its protein is CASSQIQGSSYNSPLHF. The chain links TRBV4-1 with TRBJ1-6; TRBD1 is a weak D gene call, 6 bases matching. Via the germline V gene, CDR1 is MGHRA and CDR2 YSYEKL. V is reduced by 3 bases and J by 0 bases, leaving a spacing of 12 bases between them. Including the terminal cysteine and phenylalanine, the CDR3 comprises 17 residues. The kept DNA is CDR3 alone, 51 bases in frame from the first base.